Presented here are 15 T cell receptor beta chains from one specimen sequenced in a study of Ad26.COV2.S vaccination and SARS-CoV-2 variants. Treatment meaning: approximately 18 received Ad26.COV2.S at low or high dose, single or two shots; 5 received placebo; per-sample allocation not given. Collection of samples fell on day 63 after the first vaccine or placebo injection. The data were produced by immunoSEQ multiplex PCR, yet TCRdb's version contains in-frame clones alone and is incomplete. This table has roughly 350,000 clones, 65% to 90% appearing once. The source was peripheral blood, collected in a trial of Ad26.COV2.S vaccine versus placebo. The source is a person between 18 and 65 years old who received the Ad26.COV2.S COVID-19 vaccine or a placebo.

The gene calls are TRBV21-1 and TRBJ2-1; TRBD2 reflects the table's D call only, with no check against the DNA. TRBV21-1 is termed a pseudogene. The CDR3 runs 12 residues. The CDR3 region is CASSKEADEQFF. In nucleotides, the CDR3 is TGTGCCAGCAGCAAAGAGGCGGATGAGCAGTTCTTC.

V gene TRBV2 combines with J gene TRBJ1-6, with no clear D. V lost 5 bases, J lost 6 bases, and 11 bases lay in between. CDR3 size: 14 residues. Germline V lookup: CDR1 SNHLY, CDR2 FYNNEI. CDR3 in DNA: TGTGCCAGCAGTCCGGACGGATTTAATTCACCCCTCCACTTT. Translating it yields CASSPDGFNSPLHF.

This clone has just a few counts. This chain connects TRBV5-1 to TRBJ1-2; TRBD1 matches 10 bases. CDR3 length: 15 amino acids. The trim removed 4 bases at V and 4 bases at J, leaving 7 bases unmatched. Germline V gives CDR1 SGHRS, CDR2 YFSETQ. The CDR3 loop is CASSPTGTGVYGYTF. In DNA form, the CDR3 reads TGCGCCAGCAGCCCAACCGGGACAGGGGTCTATGGCTACACCTTC.

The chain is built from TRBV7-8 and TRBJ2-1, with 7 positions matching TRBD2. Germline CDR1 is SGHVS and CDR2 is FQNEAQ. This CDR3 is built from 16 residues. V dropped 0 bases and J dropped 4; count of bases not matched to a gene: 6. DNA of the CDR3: TGTGCCAGCAGCTTAGCGAGAGCGGGGAGGTACAATGAGCAGTTCTTC. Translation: CASSLARAGRYNEQFF.

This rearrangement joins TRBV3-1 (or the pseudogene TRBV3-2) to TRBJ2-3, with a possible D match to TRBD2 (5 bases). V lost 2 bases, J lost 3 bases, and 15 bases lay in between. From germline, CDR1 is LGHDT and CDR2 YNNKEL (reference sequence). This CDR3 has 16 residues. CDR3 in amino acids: CASSQILVDGTDTQYF. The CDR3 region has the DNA TGTGCCAGCAGCCAAATACTAGTCGATGGGACAGATACGCAGTATTTT.

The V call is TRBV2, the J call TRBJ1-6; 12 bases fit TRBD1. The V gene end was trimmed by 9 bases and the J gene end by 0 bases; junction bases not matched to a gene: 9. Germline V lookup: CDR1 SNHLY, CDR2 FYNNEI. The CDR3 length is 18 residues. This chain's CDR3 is CARRGTGGSSSYNSPLHF. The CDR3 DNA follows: TGTGCCAGGAGGGGGACAGGGGGCTCGAGCTCCTATAATTCACCCCTCCACTTT. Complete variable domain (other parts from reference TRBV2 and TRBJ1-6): EPEVTQTPSHQVTQMGQEVILRCVPISNHLYFYWYRQILGQKVEFLVSFYNNEISEKSEIFDDQFSVERPDGSNFTLKIRSTKLEDSAMYFCARRGTGGSSSYNSPLHFGNGTRLTVT.

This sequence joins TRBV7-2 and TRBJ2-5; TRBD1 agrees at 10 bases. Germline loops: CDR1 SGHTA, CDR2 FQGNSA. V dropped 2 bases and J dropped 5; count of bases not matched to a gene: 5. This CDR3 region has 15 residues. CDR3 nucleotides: TGTGCCAGCAGCTTAAAGGGACAGGGGCGGGAGACCCAGTACTTC. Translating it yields CASSLKGQGRETQYF.

In nucleotides, the CDR3 is TGCGCCAGCAGCTACCCGGGACTCCCGGCGGATGAGCAGTTCTTC. Protein sequence: CASSYPGLPADEQFF. The genes are TRBV5-1 and TRBJ2-1, with a weak D call TRBD2 (6 bases). The CDR3 length is 15 residues. The V gene's germline CDR1 is SGHRS and CDR2 YFSETQ. V was clipped by 3 bases and J by 8 bases, with 18 bases between them.

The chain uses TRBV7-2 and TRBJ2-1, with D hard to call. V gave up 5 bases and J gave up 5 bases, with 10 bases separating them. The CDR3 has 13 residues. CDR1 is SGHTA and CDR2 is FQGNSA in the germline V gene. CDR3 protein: CASSPPPDNEQFF. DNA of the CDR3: TGTGCCAGCAGCCCCCCGCCCGACAATGAGCAGTTCTTC.

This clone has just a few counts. The CDR3 bases are TGTGCCAGCAGGCATTTCGGGGGAGAGCAGTACTTC. It yields the protein CASRHFGGEQYF. The chain couples TRBV7-9 to TRBJ2-7; TRBD2 might be the D (6 bases). Trimming cost V 6 bases and J 7 bases, with 13 bases left between them. The germline V gene encodes CDR1 SEHNR and CDR2 FQNEAQ (reference sequence). The CDR3 covers 12 residues. Complete variable domain (other parts from reference TRBV7-9 and TRBJ2-7): DTGVSQNPRHKITKRGQNVTFRCDPISEHNRLYWYRQTLGQGPEFLTYFQNEAQLEKSRLLSDRFSAERPKGSFSTLEIQRTEQGDSAMYLCASRHFGGEQYFGPGTRLTVT.

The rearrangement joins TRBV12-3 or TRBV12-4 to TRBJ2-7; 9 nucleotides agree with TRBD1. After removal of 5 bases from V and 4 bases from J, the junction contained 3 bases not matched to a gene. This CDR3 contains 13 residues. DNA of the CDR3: TGTGCCAGCAGTGAACAGGGGGCATACGAGCAGTACTTC. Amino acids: CASSEQGAYEQYF.

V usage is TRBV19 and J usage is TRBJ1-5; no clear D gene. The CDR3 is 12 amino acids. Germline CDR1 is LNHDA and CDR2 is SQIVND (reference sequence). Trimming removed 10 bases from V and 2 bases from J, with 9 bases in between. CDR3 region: CATREGNQPQHF. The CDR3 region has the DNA TGTGCCACCCGGGAGGGCAATCAGCCCCAGCATTTT.

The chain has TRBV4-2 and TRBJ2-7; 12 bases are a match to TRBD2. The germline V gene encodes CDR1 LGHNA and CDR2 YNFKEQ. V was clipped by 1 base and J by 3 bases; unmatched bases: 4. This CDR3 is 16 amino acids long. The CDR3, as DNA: TGTGCCAGCAGCCAAGCCCTACTAGCGGGAGGCTACGAGCAGTACTTC. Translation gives CASSQALLAGGYEQYF.

The chain's CDR3 is CASSPRDRGRYEQYF. The CDR3 DNA sequence: TGTGCCAGCAGCCCCCGGGACAGGGGAAGGTACGAGCAGTACTTC. This chain connects TRBV7-9 to TRBJ2-7; TRBD1 agrees at 10 bases. The CDR3 loop spans 15 amino acids. J was trimmed by 4 bases and V by 5 bases; bases with no gene match: 8. Germline V gene lookup returns CDR1 SEHNR and CDR2 FQNEAQ (reference sequence).

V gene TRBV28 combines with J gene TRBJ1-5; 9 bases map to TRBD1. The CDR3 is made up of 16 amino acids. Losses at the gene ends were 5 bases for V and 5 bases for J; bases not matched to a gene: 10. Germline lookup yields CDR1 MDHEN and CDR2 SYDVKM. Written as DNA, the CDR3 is TGTGCCAGCAGTCCCTGGACAGGGGAAAGCTATCAGCCCCAGCATTTT. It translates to CASSPWTGESYQPQHF.